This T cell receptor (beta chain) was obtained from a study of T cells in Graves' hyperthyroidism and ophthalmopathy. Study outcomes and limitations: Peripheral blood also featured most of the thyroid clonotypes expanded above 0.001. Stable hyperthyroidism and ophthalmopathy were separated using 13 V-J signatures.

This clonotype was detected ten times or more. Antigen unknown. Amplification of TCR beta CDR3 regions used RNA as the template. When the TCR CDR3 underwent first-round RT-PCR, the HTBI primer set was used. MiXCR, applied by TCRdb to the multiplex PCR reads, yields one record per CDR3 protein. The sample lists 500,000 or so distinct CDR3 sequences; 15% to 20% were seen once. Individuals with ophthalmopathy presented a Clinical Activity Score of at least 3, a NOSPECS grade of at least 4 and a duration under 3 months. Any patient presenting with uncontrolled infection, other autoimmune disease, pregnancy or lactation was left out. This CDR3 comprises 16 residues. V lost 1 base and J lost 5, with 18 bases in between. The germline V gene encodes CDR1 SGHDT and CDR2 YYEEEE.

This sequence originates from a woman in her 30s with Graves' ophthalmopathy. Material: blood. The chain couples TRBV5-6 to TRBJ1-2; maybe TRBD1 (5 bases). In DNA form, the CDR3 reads TGTGCCAGCAGCTTGCCTGAGAGCGTGGGGGATTATGGCTACACCTTC. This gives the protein CASSLPESVGDYGYTF.